This is a list of T cell receptor beta chains from one sample in a study of blood T cell repertoires in COVID-19. The data were produced by immunoSEQ multiplex PCR, yet TCRdb's version contains in-frame clones alone and is incomplete. This sample has about 420,000 clones, with approximately 90% found just once. Sequenced input: peripheral blood. The receptors come from a man younger than 35 with COVID-19, enrolled during active disease. CDR3s leave out the opening cysteine and the closing phenylalanine or tryptophan.

ASSRLSYEQY	TRBV12-3/TRBV12-4	TRBJ2-7
ASSPTFSSYEQY	TRBV27	TRBJ2-7
ATSDPGSGANVLT	TRBV24-1	TRBJ2-6
ASSPITGGTDTQY	TRBV18	TRBJ2-3
ATSDGQGAGETQY	TRBV24-1	TRBJ2-5
ASSYGTANTGELF	TRBV6-5	TRBJ2-2
ASSIAGGTTYEQY	TRBV5-1	TRBJ2-7
ATSEGGALTDTQY	TRBV24-1	TRBJ2-3
ASSLRRASGANVLT	TRBV28	TRBJ2-6
ASSPSLGTGELF	TRBV5-5	TRBJ2-2
AWSVRSPPGELF	TRBV30	TRBJ2-2
ASSSTGSKAGYT	TRBV18	TRBJ1-2
ASSVAGALGETQY	TRBV9	TRBJ2-5
ASSLGTSGLYEQY	TRBV3-1/TRBV3-2	TRBJ2-7
ASSRLAGGYEQY	TRBV19	TRBJ2-7
ASTDRGGTDTQY	TRBV6-5	TRBJ2-3
ASSGGREDQETQY	TRBV7-9	TRBJ2-5
ASSLAPLQEYTEAF	TRBV5-1	TRBJ1-1
ASSRRVGNQPQH	TRBV6-5	TRBJ1-5
AWRDRGSGGYT	TRBV30	TRBJ1-2
ASSNPGTGYGYT	TRBV9	TRBJ1-2